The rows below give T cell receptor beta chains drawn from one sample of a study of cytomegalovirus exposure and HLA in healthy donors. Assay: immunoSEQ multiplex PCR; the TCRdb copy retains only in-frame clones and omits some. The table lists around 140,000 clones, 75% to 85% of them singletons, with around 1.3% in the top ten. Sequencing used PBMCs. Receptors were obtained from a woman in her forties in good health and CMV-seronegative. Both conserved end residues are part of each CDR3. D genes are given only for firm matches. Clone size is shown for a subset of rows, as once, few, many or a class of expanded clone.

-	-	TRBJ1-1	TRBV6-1	CASSDRFSGGMNTEAFF	TGTGCCAGCAGTGATCGGTTTTCAGGAGGTATGAACACTGAAGCTTTCTTT
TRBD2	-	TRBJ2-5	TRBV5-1	CASSPSGGSETQYF	TGCGCCAGCAGCCCTAGCGGGGGATCGGAGACCCAGTACTTC
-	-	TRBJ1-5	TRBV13	CASSFLSQPQHF	TGTGCCAGCAGCTTTCTTAGCCAGCCCCAGCATTTT
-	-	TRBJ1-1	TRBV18	CASSPSGYTEAFF	TGTGCCAGCTCACCATCAGGATACACTGAAGCTTTCTTT
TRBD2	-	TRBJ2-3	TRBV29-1	CSGTGTSSYTQYF	TGCAGCGGAACCGGGACTAGCTCTTATACGCAGTATTTT
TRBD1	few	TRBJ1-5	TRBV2	CASSPRTGGNQPQHF	TGTGCCAGCAGTCCACGGACAGGGGGGAATCAGCCCCAGCATTTT
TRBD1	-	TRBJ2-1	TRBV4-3	CASSFYRGTYNEQFF	TGCGCCAGCAGCTTTTACAGGGGGACCTACAATGAGCAGTTCTTC
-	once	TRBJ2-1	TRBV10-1	CASSEAQLRYNEQFF	TGCGCCAGCAGTGAGGCACAGCTACGATACAATGAGCAGTTCTTC
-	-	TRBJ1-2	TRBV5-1	CASSLEGLANYGYTF	TGCGCCAGCAGCTTGGAGGGGCTGGCTAACTATGGCTACACCTTC
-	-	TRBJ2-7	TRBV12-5	CASGSLGGYEQYF	TGTGCTAGTGGTTCCCTGGGGGGCTACGAGCAGTACTTC
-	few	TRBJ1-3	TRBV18	CASSPGHPSGNTIYF	TGTGCCAGCTCACCAGGACACCCCTCTGGAAACACCATATATTTT
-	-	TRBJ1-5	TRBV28	CASRGGLINQPQHF	TGTGCCAGCAGGGGGGGACTAATTAATCAGCCCCAGCATTTT
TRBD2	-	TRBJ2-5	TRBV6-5	CASSGGARGETQYF	TGTGCCAGCAGCGGGGGGGCTAGGGGAGAGACCCAGTACTTC
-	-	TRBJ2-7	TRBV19	CASSQYSGDSYEQYF	TGTGCCAGTAGTCAATATAGCGGTGACTCCTACGAGCAGTACTTC
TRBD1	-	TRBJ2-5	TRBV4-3	CASSRQTGGWQETQYF	TGCGCCAGCAGCCGCCAGACAGGGGGGTGGCAAGAGACCCAGTACTTC
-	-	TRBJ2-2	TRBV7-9	CASSLISGGELFF	TGTGCCAGCAGCTTAATCTCGGGCGGGGAGCTGTTTTTT
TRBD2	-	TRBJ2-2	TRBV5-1	CASSSGPAGANTGELFF	TGCGCCAGCAGCTCGGGTCCAGCGGGGGCGAACACCGGGGAGCTGTTTTTT
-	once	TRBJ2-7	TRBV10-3	CAISWTVDTYEQYF	TGTGCCATCAGTTGGACAGTCGACACCTACGAGCAGTACTTC
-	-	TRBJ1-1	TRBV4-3	CASSRIMGRNTEAFF	TGCGCCAGCAGCCGCATTATGGGGCGGAACACTGAAGCTTTCTTT
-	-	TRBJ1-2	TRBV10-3	CATQTTGTNYGYTF	TGTGCCACCCAGACGACAGGTACTAACTATGGCTACACCTTC
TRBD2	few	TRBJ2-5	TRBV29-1	CSVEAGGGETQYF	TGCAGCGTTGAGGCGGGGGGAGGAGAGACCCAGTACTTC
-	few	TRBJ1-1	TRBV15	CATSPSEKNTEAFF	TGTGCCACCAGCCCGAGTGAGAAGAACACTGAAGCTTTCTTT
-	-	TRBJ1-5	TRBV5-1	CASSLGGGDQPQHF	TGCGCCAGCAGCTTGGGCGGCGGTGATCAGCCCCAGCATTTT
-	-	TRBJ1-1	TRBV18	CASSPGVGYTEAFF	TGTGCCAGCTCACCAGGAGTCGGGTACACTGAAGCTTTCTTT
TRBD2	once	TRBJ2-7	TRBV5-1	CASSFGLAGFSYEQYF	TGCGCCAGCAGCTTTGGACTAGCGGGGTTCTCCTACGAGCAGTACTTC
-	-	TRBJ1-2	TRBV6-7	CASSYRGCGYTF	TGTGCCAGCAGTTACCGGGGGTGCGGCTACACCTTC